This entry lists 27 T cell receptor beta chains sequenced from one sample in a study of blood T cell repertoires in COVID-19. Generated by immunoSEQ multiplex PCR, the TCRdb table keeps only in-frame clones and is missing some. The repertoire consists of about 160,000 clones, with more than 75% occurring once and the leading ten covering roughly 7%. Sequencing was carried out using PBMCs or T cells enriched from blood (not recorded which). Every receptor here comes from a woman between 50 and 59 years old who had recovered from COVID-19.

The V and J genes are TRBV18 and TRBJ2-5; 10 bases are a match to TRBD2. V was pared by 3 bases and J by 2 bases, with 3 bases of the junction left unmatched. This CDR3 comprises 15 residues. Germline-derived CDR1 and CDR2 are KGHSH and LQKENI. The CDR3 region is CASSPLAGEQETQYF. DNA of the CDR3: TGTGCCAGCTCACCGCTAGCGGGAGAGCAAGAGACCCAGTACTTC.

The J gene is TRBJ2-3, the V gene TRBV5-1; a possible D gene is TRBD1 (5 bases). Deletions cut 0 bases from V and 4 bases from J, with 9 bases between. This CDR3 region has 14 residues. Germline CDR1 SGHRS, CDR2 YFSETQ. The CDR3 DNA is TGCGCCAGCAGCTTGGGTACCAGGGCAGATACGCAGTATTTT. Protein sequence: CASSLGTRADTQYF. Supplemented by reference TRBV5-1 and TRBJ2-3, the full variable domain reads KAGVTQTPRYLIKTRGQQVTLSCSPISGHRSVSWYQQTPGQGLQFLFEYFSETQRNKGNFPGRFSGRQFSNSRSEMNVSTLELGDSALYLCASSLGTRADTQYFGPGTRLTVL.

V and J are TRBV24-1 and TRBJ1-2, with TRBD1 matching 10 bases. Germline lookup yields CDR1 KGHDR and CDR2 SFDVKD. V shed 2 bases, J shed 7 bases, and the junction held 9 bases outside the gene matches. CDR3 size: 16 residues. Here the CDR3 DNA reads TGTGCCACCAGTGATTCTCGACAGGGGGCGAGTCGTGGCTACACCTTC. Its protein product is CATSDSRQGASRGYTF.

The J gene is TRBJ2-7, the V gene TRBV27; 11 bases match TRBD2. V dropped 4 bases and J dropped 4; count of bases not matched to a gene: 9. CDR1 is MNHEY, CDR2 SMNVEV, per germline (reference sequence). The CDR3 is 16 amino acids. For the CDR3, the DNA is TGTGCCAGCAGTTCTACTTCACTAGCGGGAGTTTACGAGCAGTACTTC. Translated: CASSSTSLAGVYEQYF.

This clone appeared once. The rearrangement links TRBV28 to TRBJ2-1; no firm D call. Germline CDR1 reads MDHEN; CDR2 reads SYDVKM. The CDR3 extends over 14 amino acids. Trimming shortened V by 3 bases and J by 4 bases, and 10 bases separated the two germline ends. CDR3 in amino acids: CASSFAGPYNEQFF. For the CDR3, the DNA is TGTGCCAGCAGTTTTGCAGGCCCTTACAATGAGCAGTTCTTC.

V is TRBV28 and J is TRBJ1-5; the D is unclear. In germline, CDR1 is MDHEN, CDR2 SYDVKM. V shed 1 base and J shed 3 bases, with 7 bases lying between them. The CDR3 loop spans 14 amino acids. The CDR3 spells CASSLSGYNQPQHF. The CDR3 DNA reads TGTGCCAGCAGTTTATCCGGGTACAATCAGCCCCAGCATTTT.

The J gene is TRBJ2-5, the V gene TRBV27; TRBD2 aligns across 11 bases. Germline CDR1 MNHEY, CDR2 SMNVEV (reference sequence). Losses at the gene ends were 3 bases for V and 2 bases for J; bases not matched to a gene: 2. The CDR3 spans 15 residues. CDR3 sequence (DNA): TGTGCCAGCAGTTTGTCTAGCGGGGGGCAAGAGACCCAGTACTTC. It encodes CASSLSSGGQETQYF.

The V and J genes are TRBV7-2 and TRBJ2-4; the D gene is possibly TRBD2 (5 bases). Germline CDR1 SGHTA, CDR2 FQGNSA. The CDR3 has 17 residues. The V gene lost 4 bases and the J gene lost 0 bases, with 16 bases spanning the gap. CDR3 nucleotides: TGTGCCAGCAGCTCCTTTCAGTTTGGACTAGCCAAAAACATTCAGTACTTC. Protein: CASSSFQFGLAKNIQYF.

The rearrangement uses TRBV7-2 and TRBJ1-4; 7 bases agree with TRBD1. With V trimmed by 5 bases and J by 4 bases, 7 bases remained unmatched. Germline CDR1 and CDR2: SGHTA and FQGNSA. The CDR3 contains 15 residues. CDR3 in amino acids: CASSPRDSHNEKLFF. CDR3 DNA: TGTGCCAGCAGCCCTCGGGACAGTCATAATGAAAAACTGTTTTTT.

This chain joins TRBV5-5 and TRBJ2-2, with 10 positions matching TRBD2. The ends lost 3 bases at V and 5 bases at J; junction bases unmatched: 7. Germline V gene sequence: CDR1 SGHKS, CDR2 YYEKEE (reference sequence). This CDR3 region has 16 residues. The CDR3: CASSSWTSGRTGELFF. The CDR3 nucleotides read TGTGCCAGCAGCTCCTGGACTAGCGGCCGGACCGGGGAGCTGTTTTTT.

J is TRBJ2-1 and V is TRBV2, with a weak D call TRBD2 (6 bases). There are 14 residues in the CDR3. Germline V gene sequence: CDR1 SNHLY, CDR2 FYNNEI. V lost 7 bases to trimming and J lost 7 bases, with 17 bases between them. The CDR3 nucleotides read TGTGCCAGCACTGGACGACTAGGCCCTAATGAGCAGTTCTTC. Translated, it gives CASTGRLGPNEQFF.

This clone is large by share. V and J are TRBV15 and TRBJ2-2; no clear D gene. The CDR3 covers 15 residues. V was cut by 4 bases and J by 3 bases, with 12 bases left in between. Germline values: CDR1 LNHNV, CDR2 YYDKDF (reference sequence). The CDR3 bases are TGTGCCACCAGCATGGCTAGTCGGGACACCGGGGAGCTGTTTTTT. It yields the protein CATSMASRDTGELFF.

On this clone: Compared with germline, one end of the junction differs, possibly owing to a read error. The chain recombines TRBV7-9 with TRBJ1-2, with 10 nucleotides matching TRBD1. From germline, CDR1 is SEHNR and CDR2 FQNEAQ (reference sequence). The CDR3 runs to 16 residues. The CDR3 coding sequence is TGTGCCAGCAGCCTAGCGGGACAGGGGACAGCTTATGGCTACACCTTC. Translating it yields CASSLAGQGTAYGYTF. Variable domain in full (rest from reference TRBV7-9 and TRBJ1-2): DTGVSQNPRHKITKRGQNVTFRCDPISEHNRLYWYRQTLGQGPEFLTYFQNEAQLEKSRLLSDRFSAERPKGSFSTLEIQRTEQGDSAMYLCASSLAGQGTAYGYTFGSGTRLTVV.

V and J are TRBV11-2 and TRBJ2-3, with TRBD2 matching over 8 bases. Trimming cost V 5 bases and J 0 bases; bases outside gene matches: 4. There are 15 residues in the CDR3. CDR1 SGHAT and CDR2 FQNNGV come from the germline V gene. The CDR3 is CASSPVAGSTDTQYF. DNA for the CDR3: TGTGCCAGCAGCCCAGTAGCGGGGAGCACAGATACGCAGTATTTT.

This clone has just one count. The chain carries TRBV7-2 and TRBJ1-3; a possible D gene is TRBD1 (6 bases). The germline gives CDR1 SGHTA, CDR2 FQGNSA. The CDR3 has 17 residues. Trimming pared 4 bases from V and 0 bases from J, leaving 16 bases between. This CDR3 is CASSSTYRAPSGNTIYF. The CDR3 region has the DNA TGTGCCAGCAGCTCCACCTACAGGGCCCCCTCTGGAAACACCATATATTTT.

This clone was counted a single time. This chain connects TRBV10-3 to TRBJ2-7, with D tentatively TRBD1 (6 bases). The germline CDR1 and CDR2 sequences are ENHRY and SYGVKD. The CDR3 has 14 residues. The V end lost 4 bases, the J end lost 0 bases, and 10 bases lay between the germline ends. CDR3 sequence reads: CAISGQDSSYEQYF. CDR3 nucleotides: TGTGCCATCAGTGGACAGGACAGCTCCTACGAGCAGTACTTC.

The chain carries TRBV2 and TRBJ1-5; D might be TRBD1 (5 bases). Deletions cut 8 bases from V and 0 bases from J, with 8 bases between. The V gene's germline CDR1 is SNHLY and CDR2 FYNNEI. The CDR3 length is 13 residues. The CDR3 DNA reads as TGTGCCAGCCAAGGGGTTAGCAATCAGCCCCAGCATTTT. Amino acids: CASQGVSNQPQHF.

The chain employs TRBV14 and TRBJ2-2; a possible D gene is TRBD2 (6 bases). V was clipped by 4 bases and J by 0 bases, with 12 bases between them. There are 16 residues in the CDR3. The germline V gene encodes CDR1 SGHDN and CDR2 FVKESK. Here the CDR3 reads CASSRDGGSNTGELFF. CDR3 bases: TGTGCCAGCAGCCGAGACGGGGGATCGAACACCGGGGAGCTGTTTTTT.

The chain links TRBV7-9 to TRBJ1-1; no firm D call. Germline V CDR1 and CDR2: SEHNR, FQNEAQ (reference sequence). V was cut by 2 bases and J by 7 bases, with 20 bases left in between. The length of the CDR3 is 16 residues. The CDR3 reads CASSLNDVQPSYEAFF. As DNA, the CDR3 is TGTGCCAGCAGCTTAAACGACGTACAGCCATCTTATGAAGCTTTCTTT.

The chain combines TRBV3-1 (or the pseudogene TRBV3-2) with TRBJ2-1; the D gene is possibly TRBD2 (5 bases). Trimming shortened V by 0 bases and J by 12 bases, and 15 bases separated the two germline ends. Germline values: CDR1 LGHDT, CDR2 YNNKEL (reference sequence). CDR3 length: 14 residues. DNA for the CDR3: TGTGCCAGCAGCCAAGATTTAAGCCTGAGCGGGCAGTTCTTC. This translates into CASSQDLSLSGQFF.

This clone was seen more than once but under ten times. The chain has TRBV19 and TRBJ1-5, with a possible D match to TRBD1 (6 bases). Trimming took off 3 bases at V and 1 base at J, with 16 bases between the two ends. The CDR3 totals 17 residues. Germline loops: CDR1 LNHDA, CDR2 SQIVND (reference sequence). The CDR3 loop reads CASSMVKLQGSNQPQHF. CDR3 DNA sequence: TGTGCCAGTAGTATGGTAAAACTACAGGGAAGCAATCAGCCCCAGCATTTT.

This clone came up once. CDR3 bases: TGTGCCAGCAGTCTGAGGGGGGCTAGCGGGAGCCAAGAGACCCAGTACTTC. Amino acid sequence: CASSLRGASGSQETQYF. The V call is TRBV11-2, the J call TRBJ2-5, with 10 bases lining up with TRBD2. V shed 6 bases, J shed 1 base, and the junction held 11 bases outside the gene matches. This CDR3 is built from 17 residues. Per the germline V gene, CDR1 is SGHAT and CDR2 is FQNNGV.

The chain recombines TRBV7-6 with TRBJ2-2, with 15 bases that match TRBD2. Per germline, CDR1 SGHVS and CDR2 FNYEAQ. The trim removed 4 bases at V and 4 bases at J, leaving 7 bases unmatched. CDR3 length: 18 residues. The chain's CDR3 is CASSSSGLAGGTTGELFF. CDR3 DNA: TGTGCCAGCAGCTCATCGGGACTAGCGGGAGGCACCACCGGGGAGCTGTTTTTT.

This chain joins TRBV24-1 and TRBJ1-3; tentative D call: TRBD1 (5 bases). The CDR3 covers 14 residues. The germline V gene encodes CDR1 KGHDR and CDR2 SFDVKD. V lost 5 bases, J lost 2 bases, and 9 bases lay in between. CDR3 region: CATSAAGTGNTIYF. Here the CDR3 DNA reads TGTGCCACCAGTGCCGCAGGGACTGGAAACACCATATATTTT.

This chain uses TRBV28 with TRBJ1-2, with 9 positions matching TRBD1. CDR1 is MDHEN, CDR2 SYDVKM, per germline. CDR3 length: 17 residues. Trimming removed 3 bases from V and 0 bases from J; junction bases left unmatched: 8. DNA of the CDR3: TGTGCCAGCAGTTTCTCCGGGACAGGGTTTTCTAACTATGGCTACACCTTC. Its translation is CASSFSGTGFSNYGYTF.

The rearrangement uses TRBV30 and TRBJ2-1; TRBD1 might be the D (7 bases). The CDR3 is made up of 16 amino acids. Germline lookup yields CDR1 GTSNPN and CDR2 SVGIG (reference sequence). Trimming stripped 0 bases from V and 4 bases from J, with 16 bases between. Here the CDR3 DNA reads TGTGCCTGGAGTGTAAAGACGGCAGGGGGGTACAATGAGCAGTTCTTC. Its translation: CAWSVKTAGGYNEQFF.

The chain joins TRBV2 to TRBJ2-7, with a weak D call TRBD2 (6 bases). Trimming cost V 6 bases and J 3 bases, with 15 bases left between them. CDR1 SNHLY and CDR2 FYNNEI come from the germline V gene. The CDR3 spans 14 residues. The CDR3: CASSTPSANYEQYF. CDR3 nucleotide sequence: TGTGCCAGCAGCACTCCTAGCGCGAACTACGAGCAGTACTTC.